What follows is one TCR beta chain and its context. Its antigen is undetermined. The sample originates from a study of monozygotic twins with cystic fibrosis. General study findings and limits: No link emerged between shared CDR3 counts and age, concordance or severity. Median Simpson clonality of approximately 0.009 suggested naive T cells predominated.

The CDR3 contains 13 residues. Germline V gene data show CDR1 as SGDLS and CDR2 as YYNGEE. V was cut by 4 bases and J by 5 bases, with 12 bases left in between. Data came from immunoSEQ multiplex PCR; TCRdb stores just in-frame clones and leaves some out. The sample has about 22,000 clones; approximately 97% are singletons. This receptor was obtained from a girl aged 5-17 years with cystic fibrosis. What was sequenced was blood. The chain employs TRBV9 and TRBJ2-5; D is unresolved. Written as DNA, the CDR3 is TGTGCCAGCAGCAGACGGAACGGGGAGACCCAGTACTTC. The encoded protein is CASSRRNGETQYF. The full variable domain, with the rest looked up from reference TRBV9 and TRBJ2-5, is DSGVTQTPKHLITATGQRVTLRCSPRSGDLSVYWYQQSLDQGLQFLIQYYNGEERAKGNILERFSAQQFPDLHSELNLSSLELGDSALYFCASSRRNGETQYFGPGTRLLVL.